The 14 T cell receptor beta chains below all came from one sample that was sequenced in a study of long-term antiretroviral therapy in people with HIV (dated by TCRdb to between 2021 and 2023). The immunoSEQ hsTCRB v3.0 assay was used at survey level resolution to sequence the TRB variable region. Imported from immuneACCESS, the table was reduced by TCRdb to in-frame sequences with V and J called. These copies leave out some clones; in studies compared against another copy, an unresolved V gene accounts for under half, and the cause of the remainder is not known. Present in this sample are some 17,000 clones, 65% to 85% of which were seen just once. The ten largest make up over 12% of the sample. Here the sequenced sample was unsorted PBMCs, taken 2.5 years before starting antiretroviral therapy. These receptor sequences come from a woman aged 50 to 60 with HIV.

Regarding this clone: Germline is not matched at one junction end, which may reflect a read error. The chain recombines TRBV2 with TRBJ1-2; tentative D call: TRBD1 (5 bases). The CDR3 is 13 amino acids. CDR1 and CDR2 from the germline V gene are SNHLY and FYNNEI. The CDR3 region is CASRQSERGSKAF. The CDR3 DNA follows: TGTGCCAGCCGACAGTCCGAGAGGGGCTCGAAGGCCTTC.

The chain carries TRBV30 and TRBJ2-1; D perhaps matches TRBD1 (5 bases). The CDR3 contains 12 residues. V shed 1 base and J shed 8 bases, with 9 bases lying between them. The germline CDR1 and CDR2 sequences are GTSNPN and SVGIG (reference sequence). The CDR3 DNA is TGTGCCTGGAGTGCTCAGGGTTATGAGCAGTTCTTC. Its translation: CAWSAQGYEQFF.

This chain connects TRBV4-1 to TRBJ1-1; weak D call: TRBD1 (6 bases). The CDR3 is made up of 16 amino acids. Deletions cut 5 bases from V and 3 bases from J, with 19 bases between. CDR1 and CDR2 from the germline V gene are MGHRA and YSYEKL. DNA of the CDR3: TGCGCCAGCAGCTCGGAAGGGGGGGACCGGGACACTGAAGCTTTCTTT. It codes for CASSSEGGDRDTEAFF.

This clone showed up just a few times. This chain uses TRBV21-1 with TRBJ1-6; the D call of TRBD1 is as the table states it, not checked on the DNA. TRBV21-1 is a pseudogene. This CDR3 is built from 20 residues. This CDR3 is CASSKARDRARSSYNSPLHF. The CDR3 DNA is TGTGCCAGCAGCAAAGCGCGCGACAGGGCCAGGAGCTCCTATAATTCACCCCTCCACTTT.

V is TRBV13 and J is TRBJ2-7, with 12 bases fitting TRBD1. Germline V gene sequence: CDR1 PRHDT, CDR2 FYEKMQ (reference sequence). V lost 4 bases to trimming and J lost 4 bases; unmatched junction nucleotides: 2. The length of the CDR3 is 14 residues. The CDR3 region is CASSSGQGAYEQYF. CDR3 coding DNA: TGTGCCAGCAGCTCGGGACAGGGGGCGTACGAGCAGTACTTC.

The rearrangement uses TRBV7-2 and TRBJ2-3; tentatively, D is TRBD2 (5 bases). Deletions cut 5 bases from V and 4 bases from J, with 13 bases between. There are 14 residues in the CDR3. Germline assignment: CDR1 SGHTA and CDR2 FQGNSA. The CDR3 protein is CASSPGVASDTQYF. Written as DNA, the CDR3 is TGTGCCAGCAGCCCCGGGGTAGCGTCAGATACGCAGTATTTT.

The CDR3 reads CASSHQDAPGTEAFF. The CDR3 DNA reads TGTGCCAGCAGCCACCAGGACGCGCCTGGAACTGAAGCTTTCTTT. The J gene is TRBJ1-1, the V gene TRBV2; D remains ambiguous. The CDR3 covers 15 residues. The ends were cut back, 6 bases at V and 5 bases at J, with 19 bases in the middle. Germline V gene lookup returns CDR1 SNHLY and CDR2 FYNNEI.

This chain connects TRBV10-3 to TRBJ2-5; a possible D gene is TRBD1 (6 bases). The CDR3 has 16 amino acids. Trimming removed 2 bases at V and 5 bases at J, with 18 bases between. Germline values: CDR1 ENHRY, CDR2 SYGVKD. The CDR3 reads CAISEPPPTGYETQYF. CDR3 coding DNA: TGTGCCATCAGTGAGCCCCCACCTACAGGGTACGAGACCCAGTACTTC.

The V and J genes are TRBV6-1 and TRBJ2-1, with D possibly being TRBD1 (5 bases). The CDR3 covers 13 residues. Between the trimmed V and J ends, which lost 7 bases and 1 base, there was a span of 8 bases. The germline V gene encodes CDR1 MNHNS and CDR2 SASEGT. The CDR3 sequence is CASIGVSYNEQFF. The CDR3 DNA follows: TGTGCCAGCATAGGGGTTTCCTACAATGAGCAGTTCTTC.

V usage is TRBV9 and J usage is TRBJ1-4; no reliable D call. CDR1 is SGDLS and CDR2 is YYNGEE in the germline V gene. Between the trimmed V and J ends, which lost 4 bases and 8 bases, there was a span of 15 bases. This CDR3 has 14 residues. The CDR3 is CASSPSRAEEKLFF. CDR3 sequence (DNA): TGTGCCAGCAGCCCCAGTCGGGCCGAGGAAAAACTGTTTTTT.

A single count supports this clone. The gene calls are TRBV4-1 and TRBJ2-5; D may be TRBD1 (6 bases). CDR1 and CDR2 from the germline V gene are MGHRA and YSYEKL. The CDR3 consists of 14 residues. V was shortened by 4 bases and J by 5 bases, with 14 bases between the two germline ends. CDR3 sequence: CASSRGLRGETQYF. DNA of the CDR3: TGCGCCAGCAGCCGAGGGCTGAGGGGGGAGACCCAGTACTTC.

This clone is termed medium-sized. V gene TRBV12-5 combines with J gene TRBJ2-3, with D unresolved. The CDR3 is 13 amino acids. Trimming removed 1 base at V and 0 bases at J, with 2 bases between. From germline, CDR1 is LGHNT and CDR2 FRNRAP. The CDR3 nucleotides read TGTGCTAGTGGTTTGGACAGCACAGATACGCAGTATTTT. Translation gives CASGLDSTDTQYF.

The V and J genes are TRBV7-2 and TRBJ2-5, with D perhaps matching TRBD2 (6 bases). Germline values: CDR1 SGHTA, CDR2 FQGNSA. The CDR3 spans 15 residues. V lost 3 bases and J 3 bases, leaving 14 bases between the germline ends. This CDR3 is CASSLPGLLEETQYF. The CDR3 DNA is TGTGCCAGCAGCTTGCCGGGACTTTTAGAAGAGACCCAGTACTTC.

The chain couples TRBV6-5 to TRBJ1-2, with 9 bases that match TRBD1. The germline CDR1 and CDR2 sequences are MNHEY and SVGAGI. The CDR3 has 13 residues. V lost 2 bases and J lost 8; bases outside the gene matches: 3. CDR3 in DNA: TGTGCCAGCAGTTACCGGGACAGGGTAGGCTACACCTTC. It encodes CASSYRDRVGYTF.